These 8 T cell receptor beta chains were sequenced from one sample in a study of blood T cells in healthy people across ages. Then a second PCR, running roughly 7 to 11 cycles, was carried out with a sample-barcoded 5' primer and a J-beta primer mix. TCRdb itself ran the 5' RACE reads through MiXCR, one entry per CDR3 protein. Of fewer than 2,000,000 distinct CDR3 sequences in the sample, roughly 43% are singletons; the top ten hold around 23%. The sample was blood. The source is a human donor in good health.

The CDR3 region has the DNA TGTGCCAGCAGCTTAGCCTCCAGCTCGTGGGAGACCCAGTACTTC. Translation gives CASSLASSSWETQYF. The rearrangement uses TRBV11-2 and TRBJ2-5; D not certain. The length of the CDR3 is 15 residues. The germline V gene has CDR1 SGHAT and CDR2 FQNNGV. V was clipped by 1 base and J by 5 bases, with 14 bases between them.

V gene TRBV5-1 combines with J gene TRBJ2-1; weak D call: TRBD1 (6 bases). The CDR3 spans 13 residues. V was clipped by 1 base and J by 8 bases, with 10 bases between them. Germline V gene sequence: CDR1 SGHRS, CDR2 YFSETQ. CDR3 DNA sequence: TGCGCCAGCAGCTTGTACAGGGCGGATGAGCAGTTCTTC. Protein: CASSLYRADEQFF. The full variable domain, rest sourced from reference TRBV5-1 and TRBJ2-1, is KAGVTQTPRYLIKTRGQQVTLSCSPISGHRSVSWYQQTPGQGLQFLFEYFSETQRNKGNFPGRFSGRQFSNSRSEMNVSTLELGDSALYLCASSLYRADEQFFGPGTRLTVL.

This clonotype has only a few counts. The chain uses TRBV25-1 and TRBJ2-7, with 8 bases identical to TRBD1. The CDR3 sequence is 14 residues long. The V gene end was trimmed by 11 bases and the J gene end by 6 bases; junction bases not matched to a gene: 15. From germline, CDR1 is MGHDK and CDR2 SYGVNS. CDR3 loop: CASTPDRGSGEQYF. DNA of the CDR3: TGTGCCTCCACCCCAGACAGGGGATCAGGCGAGCAGTACTTC.

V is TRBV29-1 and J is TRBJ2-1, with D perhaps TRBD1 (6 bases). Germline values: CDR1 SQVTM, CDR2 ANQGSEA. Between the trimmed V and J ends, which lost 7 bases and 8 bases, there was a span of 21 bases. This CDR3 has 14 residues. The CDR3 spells CSAQGLEASYEQFF. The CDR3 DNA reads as TGCAGCGCCCAGGGGCTAGAGGCATCCTATGAGCAGTTCTTC.

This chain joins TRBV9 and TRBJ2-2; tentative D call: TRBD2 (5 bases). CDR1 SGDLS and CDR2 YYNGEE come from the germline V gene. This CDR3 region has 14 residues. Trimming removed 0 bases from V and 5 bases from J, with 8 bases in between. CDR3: CASSVGSGTGELFF. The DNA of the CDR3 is TGTGCCAGCAGCGTAGGGAGCGGAACCGGGGAGCTGTTTTTT.

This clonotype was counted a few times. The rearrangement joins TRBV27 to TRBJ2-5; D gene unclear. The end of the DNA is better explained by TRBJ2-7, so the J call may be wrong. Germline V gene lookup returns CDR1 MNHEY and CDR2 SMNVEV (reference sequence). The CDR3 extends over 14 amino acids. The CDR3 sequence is CASSFSLGPYEQYF. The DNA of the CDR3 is TGTGCCAGCAGTTTTAGTTTAGGTCCCTACGAGCAGTACTTC.

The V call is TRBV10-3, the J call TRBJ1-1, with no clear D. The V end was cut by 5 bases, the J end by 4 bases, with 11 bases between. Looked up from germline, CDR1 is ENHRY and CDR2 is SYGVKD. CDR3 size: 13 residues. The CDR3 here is CAISRRGPTEAFF. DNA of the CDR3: TGTGCCATCAGTCGCCGGGGTCCCACTGAAGCTTTCTTT.

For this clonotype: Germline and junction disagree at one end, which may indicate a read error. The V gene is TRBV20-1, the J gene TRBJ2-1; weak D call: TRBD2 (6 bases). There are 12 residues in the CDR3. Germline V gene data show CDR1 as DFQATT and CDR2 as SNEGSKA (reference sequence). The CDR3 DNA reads TGCAGTGCGGGTCGGGGGTACAATGGGCAGTTCTTC. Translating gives CSAGRGYNGQFF.